Sequencing of this T cell receptor beta chain was carried out in a study of shared clonotypes between healthy human individuals. Looking at the study overall: CD8 memory received one plate per donor, CD8 naive two, CD4 memory three and CD4 naive three.

Method: immunoSEQ multiplex PCR; TCRdb's copy keeps in-frame clones and lacks some. The sample includes a few million clones, around nine tenths seen only once; the top ten take around 0.15%. The material sequenced was naive CD4+ T cells sorted from blood. Sample subset: CD45RA+ positively selected. This TCR derives from a man younger than 30 in good health.

The CDR3 region is CSVYNPRGGAYEQYF. DNA of the CDR3: TGCAGCGTTTACAACCCTCGGGGCGGGGCCTACGAGCAGTACTTC. The chain is built from TRBV29-1 and TRBJ2-5; D possibly corresponds to TRBD2 (6 bases). TRBJ2-7 explains the end of the DNA better; the J call may be wrong. Germline V lookup: CDR1 SQVTM, CDR2 ANQGSEA. This CDR3 is 15 amino acids long.